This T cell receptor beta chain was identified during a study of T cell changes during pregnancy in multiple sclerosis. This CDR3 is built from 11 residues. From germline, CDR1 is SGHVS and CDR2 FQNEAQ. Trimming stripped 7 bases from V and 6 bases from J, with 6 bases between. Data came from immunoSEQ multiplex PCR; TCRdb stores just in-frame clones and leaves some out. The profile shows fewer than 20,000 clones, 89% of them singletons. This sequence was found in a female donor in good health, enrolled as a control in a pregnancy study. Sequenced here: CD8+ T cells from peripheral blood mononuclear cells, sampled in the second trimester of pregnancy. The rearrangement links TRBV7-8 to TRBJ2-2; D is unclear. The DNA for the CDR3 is TGTGCCAGCACCAACTCCGGGGAGCTGTTTTTT. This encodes CASTNSGELFF.